These 19 T cell receptor beta chains were all obtained from the same sample, sequenced in a study of OX40 agonist ivuxolimab in advanced cancers. Data came from immunoSEQ multiplex PCR; TCRdb stores just in-frame clones and leaves some out. This table has tens of thousands of clones, approximately 90% appearing once. This specimen consisted of CD4+ or CD8+ T cells sorted from blood, obtained in a trial of the OX40 agonist ivuxolimab. These receptors were collected from an adult with an advanced solid tumor such as melanoma, head and neck, liver or kidney cancer.

In its sample, this clone was seen once. The V call is TRBV7-9, the J call TRBJ2-5; the D gene is possibly TRBD2 (6 bases). This CDR3 contains 13 residues. Germline values: CDR1 SEHNR, CDR2 FQNEAQ (reference sequence). V was shortened by 5 bases and J by 2 bases, with 9 bases between the two germline ends. The CDR3 DNA is TGTGCCAGCAGCCAGACTAGTCAAGAGACCCAGTACTTC. As protein: CASSQTSQETQYF.

The chain is built from TRBV19 and TRBJ2-1, with D hard to call. Germline values: CDR1 LNHDA, CDR2 SQIVND (reference sequence). There are 15 residues in the CDR3. V shed 0 bases and J shed 8 bases, with 14 bases lying between them. The CDR3 spells CASSIDRLAGDEQFF. CDR3 DNA sequence: TGTGCCAGTAGTATAGATCGTCTCGCTGGTGATGAGCAGTTCTTC.

The gene calls are TRBV5-1 and TRBJ1-2, with 8 bases lining up with TRBD1. After removal of 4 bases from V and 4 bases from J, the junction contained 9 bases not matched to a gene. Germline-derived CDR1 and CDR2 are SGHRS and YFSETQ. The CDR3 has 15 amino acids. CDR3 residues: CASSKGQGGSYGYTF. CDR3 in DNA: TGCGCCAGCAGCAAAGGACAGGGCGGGAGCTATGGCTACACCTTC.

This CDR3 is CAWTRTGGSPLHF. Written as DNA, the CDR3 is TGTGCCTGGACCCGGACAGGGGGTTCACCCCTCCACTTT. The genes are TRBV30 and TRBJ1-6, with 10 bases fitting TRBD1. Germline assignment: CDR1 GTSNPN and CDR2 SVGIG (reference sequence). Trimming at V came to 4 bases and at J to 9 bases, leaving 3 bases not matched to a gene. The CDR3 runs to 13 residues.

The chain employs TRBV11-3 and TRBJ2-7; D may correspond to TRBD1 or TRBD2 (5 bases each). The germline CDR1 and CDR2 sequences are SGHNT and YENEEA. The CDR3 sequence is 14 residues long. V lost 5 bases and J 11 bases, leaving 22 bases between the germline ends. For the CDR3, the DNA is TGTGCCAGCAGCCGTAGTCGGGGAGTCCCCAGGGAGTACTTC. Residues: CASSRSRGVPREYF.

The chain has TRBV7-3 and TRBJ2-3; 8 positions agree with TRBD1. The V gene end was trimmed by 1 base and the J gene end by 4 bases; junction bases not matched to a gene: 4. Germline CDR1 SGHTA, CDR2 FQGTGA. The CDR3 runs 15 residues. CDR3 bases: TGTGCCAGCAGCTTAAATCAGGGGGCTGCAGATACGCAGTATTTT. This translates into CASSLNQGAADTQYF.

The chain combines TRBV2 with TRBJ1-5, with a tentative D call TRBD1 (5 bases). The germline V gene encodes CDR1 SNHLY and CDR2 FYNNEI. The CDR3 sequence is 14 residues long. V was cut by 5 bases and J by 0 bases, with 8 bases left in between. Written as DNA, the CDR3 is TGTGCCAGCAGTCCGGACACTAGCAATCAGCCCCAGCATTTT. Translation gives CASSPDTSNQPQHF.

The rearrangement uses TRBV6-5 and TRBJ2-1; D ambiguous. Germline CDR1 MNHEY, CDR2 SVGAGI. Trimming removed 5 bases from V and 4 bases from J, with 3 bases in between. This CDR3 is 11 amino acids long. CDR3 nucleotide sequence: TGTGCCAGCAGTGTTTACAATGAGCAGTTCTTC. Translation gives CASSVYNEQFF.

The chain has TRBV4-2 and TRBJ1-5; unclear D gene. CDR1 and CDR2 from the germline V gene are LGHNA and YNFKEQ. This CDR3 comprises 16 residues. V lost 0 bases and J 0 bases, leaving 9 bases between the germline ends. The CDR3 loop is CASSQDRTASNQPQHF. CDR3 nucleotides: TGTGCCAGCAGCCAAGATAGGACGGCTAGCAATCAGCCCCAGCATTTT.

V gene TRBV6-1 combines with J gene TRBJ1-5; D ambiguous. The CDR3 is 15 residues long. CDR1 and CDR2 (germline): MNHNS, SASEGT. With 0 bases removed from V and 4 bases from J, the gap between germline ends came to 10 bases. This CDR3 is CASSEASHSNQPQHF. The CDR3 DNA reads as TGTGCCAGCAGTGAAGCGTCGCATTCTAATCAGCCCCAGCATTTT.

This chain connects TRBV5-8 to TRBJ2-5; the D gene could be TRBD1 or TRBD2 (5 bases each). This CDR3 comprises 13 residues. Germline V CDR1 and CDR2: SGHTS, YDEGEE. V dropped 5 bases and J dropped 4 bases, with 12 bases sitting between them. The CDR3, as DNA: TGTGCCAGCAGTTTCGGGGCGAGAGAGACCCAGTACTTC. Encoded protein: CASSFGARETQYF.

The DNA for the CDR3 is TGTGCCAGCAGCTTAGCGGGAGGGACCTACGAGCAGTACTTC. It yields the protein CASSLAGGTYEQYF. The V call is TRBV7-9, the J call TRBJ2-7; TRBD2 aligns across 7 bases. V lost 0 bases, J lost 2 bases, and 1 base stayed unmatched. The germline gives CDR1 SEHNR, CDR2 FQNEAQ (reference sequence). The CDR3 is 14 amino acids.

The J gene is TRBJ2-1, the V gene TRBV19; D may be TRBD2 (7 bases). V shed 2 bases and J shed 9 bases, with 23 bases lying between them. CDR3 length equals 17 residues. The germline gives CDR1 LNHDA, CDR2 SQIVND (reference sequence). The CDR3 sequence: CASSIIGGGSSTSEQFF. CDR3 nucleotides: TGTGCCAGTAGTATAATTGGGGGCGGGAGTTCCACCAGTGAGCAGTTCTTC.

The V call is TRBV5-1, the J call TRBJ2-5; 9 positions agree with TRBD2. The CDR3 totals 15 residues. After removal of 0 bases from V and 4 bases from J, the junction contained 4 bases not matched to a gene. The germline CDR1 and CDR2 sequences are SGHRS and YFSETQ. The chain's CDR3 is CASSLELAGRETQYF. CDR3 nucleotides: TGCGCCAGCAGCTTGGAGCTAGCGGGAAGAGAGACCCAGTACTTC.

This sequence joins TRBV6-1 and TRBJ2-1, with TRBD2 matching over 7 bases. Germline trimming cut 3 bases from V and 8 bases from J; bases unmatched to any gene: 13. The germline CDR1 and CDR2 sequences are MNHNS and SASEGT. There are 16 residues in the CDR3. This CDR3 reads CASSDRTRKRFDEQFF. In nucleotides, the CDR3 is TGTGCCAGCAGTGATAGGACTAGGAAGAGGTTTGATGAGCAGTTCTTC.

The chain recombines TRBV6-5 with TRBJ2-2, with 7 bases identical to TRBD2. The CDR3 sequence is 14 residues long. From germline, CDR1 is MNHEY and CDR2 SVGAGI. Unmatched junction bases numbered 5, after V lost 4 bases and J lost 6 bases. CDR3 protein: CASSWGGSAGELFF. In DNA form, the CDR3 reads TGTGCCAGCAGTTGGGGGGGGTCGGCCGGGGAGCTGTTTTTT.

V and J are TRBV5-1 and TRBJ1-3; D perhaps matches TRBD1 (5 bases). Germline V gives CDR1 SGHRS, CDR2 YFSETQ. Trimming took 1 base from V and 0 from J, leaving 23 bases between them. The CDR3 runs to 20 residues. CDR3: CASSLLDSQDAKGSGNTIYF. In DNA, the CDR3 is TGCGCCAGCAGCTTGCTTGACAGCCAGGACGCAAAAGGCTCTGGAAACACCATATATTTT.

This chain connects TRBV7-6 to TRBJ1-1, with a weak D call TRBD1 (6 bases). The CDR3 has 15 amino acids. Germline V gives CDR1 SGHVS, CDR2 FNYEAQ. The V end was cut by 5 bases, the J end by 2 bases, with 15 bases between. CDR3 in amino acids: CASSPSRGANTEAFF. As DNA, the CDR3 is TGTGCCAGCAGCCCAAGCCGGGGGGCTAACACTGAAGCTTTCTTT.

The chain employs TRBV7-4 and TRBJ2-1, with 13 bases fitting TRBD2. Looked up from germline, CDR1 is SGHVT and CDR2 is SQSDAQ. J was trimmed by 7 bases and V by 2 bases; bases with no gene match: 20. CDR3 length: 21 amino acids. CDR3 sequence reads: CASSLKSPGLAGPSAWNEQFF. The DNA of the CDR3 is TGTGCCAGCAGCTTAAAATCCCCGGGACTAGCGGGACCTTCCGCTTGGAATGAGCAGTTCTTC.